The 31 T cell receptor beta chains below come from one sample, sequenced in a study of blood T cell repertoires in COVID-19 (dated by TCRdb to the early 2020s). The library relied on the immunoSEQ multiplex PCR assay. In TCRdb, the immuneACCESS table is reduced to in-frame sequences with V and J assigned. These tables do not hold every clone; where another copy was compared, an unresolved V gene accounts for under half, and the others remain unexplained. The sample table holds roughly 100,000 clones, of which around nine tenths were seen once. In total, the top ten clones hold roughly 5.3% of the sample. Sequenced input: peripheral blood. The source is a human donor in a cohort sampled during active COVID-19.

This chain connects TRBV7-3 to TRBJ2-3; weak D call: TRBD2 (5 bases). The CDR3 is 14 residues long. Germline V lookup: CDR1 SGHTA, CDR2 FQGTGA. Deletions cut 4 bases from V and 5 bases from J, with 13 bases between. For the CDR3, the DNA is TGTGCCAGCAGCTCCAGAGGGCAAGAAGATACGCAGTATTTT. This codes for CASSSRGQEDTQYF.

The chain is built from TRBV12-1 and TRBJ2-7; TRBD1, the table's D call, lacks a check against the DNA. TRBV12-1 is listed as a pseudogene. The CDR3 is 14 residues long. The CDR3 spells CASRQIKQGHEQYF. The CDR3 region has the DNA TGTGCCAGCAGGCAGATCAAACAGGGTCACGAGCAGTACTTC.

This chain links TRBV9 with TRBJ2-3; TRBD2 aligns across 7 bases. With 4 bases clipped from V and 3 bases from J, the junction kept 11 bases outside the gene matches. Germline loops: CDR1 SGDLS, CDR2 YYNGEE. CDR3 size: 16 residues. CDR3 loop: CASSLTAGLVTDTQYF. As DNA, the CDR3 is TGTGCCAGCAGCTTAACAGCGGGATTGGTTACAGATACGCAGTATTTT.

This clone was detected once. CDR3 DNA: TGTGCCAGCAGCCCTAATAGCGGGAGACAAGAGACCCAGTACTTC. As protein: CASSPNSGRQETQYF. The J gene is TRBJ2-5, the V gene TRBV28, with 9 positions matching TRBD2. With 6 bases clipped from V and 2 bases from J, the junction kept 7 bases outside the gene matches. This CDR3 is 15 amino acids long. Germline CDR1 and CDR2: MDHEN and SYDVKM. Supplemented by reference TRBV28 and TRBJ2-5, the full variable domain reads DVKVTQSSRYLVKRTGEKVFLECVQDMDHENMFWYRQDPGLGLRLIYFSYDVKMKEKGDIPEGYSVSREKKERFSLILESASTNQTSMYLCASSPNSGRQETQYFGPGTRLLVL.

This chain uses TRBV29-1 with TRBJ2-3; a weak D match, TRBD2 (6 bases). The CDR3 is 15 residues long. Germline V lookup: CDR1 SQVTM, CDR2 ANQGSEA. The V end lost 7 bases, the J end lost 0 bases, and 17 bases lay between the germline ends. Written as DNA, the CDR3 is TGCAGCGCCCTTCTAGCGAAGACTAGCACAGATACGCAGTATTTT. It yields the protein CSALLAKTSTDTQYF.

This chain connects TRBV4-3 to TRBJ1-6; TRBD1 matches at 7 bases. The junction had 7 bases not matched to a gene; V was cut back by 0 bases and J by 5 bases. Germline V gene sequence: CDR1 LGHNA, CDR2 YSLEER. This CDR3 contains 17 residues. The CDR3 reads CASSQERDSTNNSPLHF. The CDR3 region has the DNA TGCGCCAGCAGCCAAGAACGGGACAGTACTAATAATTCACCCCTCCACTTT.

This chain joins TRBV18 and TRBJ2-5; possible D gene TRBD2, 6 bases. Germline V gene sequence: CDR1 KGHSH, CDR2 LQKENI. This CDR3 is built from 14 residues. V lost 6 bases to trimming and J lost 2 bases, with 13 bases between them. The CDR3 protein is CASSHTGGQETQYF. The CDR3 DNA sequence: TGTGCCAGCTCGCATACCGGGGGACAAGAGACCCAGTACTTC. Complete variable domain (other parts from reference TRBV18 and TRBJ2-5): NAGVMQNPRHLVRRRGQEARLRCSPMKGHSHVYWYRQLPEEGLKFMVYLQKENIIDESGMPKERFSAEFPKEGPSILRIQQVVRGDSAAYFCASSHTGGQETQYFGPGTRLLVL.

The chain carries TRBV7-8 and TRBJ2-7; 7 positions match TRBD1. Germline V CDR1 and CDR2: SGHVS, FQNEAQ. V was clipped by 4 bases and J by 2 bases; unmatched bases: 5. The CDR3 contains 14 residues. The CDR3 region is CASSYDRVAYEQYF. The CDR3 nucleotides read TGTGCCAGCAGCTATGACAGGGTTGCCTACGAGCAGTACTTC.

The chain employs TRBV2 and TRBJ2-7; tentative D call: TRBD2 (5 bases). The CDR3 consists of 18 residues. Germline CDR1 reads SNHLY; CDR2 reads FYNNEI. With 7 bases removed from V and 5 bases from J, the gap between germline ends came to 30 bases. The CDR3 DNA reads TGTGCCAGCACCCGATTACTTTACATCCTCCGGGGTGTGAACGAGCAGTACTTC. Translation: CASTRLLYILRGVNEQYF.

The chain uses TRBV3-1 (or the pseudogene TRBV3-2) and TRBJ2-1; no reliable D call. The V and J ends lost 0 bases and 0 bases respectively, with 9 bases between them. The length of the CDR3 is 16 residues. Germline-derived CDR1 and CDR2 are LGHDT and YNNKEL (reference sequence). The CDR3 protein is CASSQDPISSYNEQFF. CDR3 sequence (DNA): TGTGCCAGCAGCCAAGATCCCATCAGCTCCTACAATGAGCAGTTCTTC.

This chain links TRBV19 with TRBJ2-3; the match to TRBD2 covers 15 bases. This CDR3 has 16 amino acids. The germline V gene has CDR1 LNHDA and CDR2 SQIVND (reference sequence). V gave up 4 bases and J gave up 6 bases; unmatched junction bases: 5. As DNA, the CDR3 is TGTGCCAGTAGTACCGGACTAGCGGGAGGGTTGGATACGCAGTATTTT. Residues: CASSTGLAGGLDTQYF.

In this sample, this clone turned up once. The gene calls are TRBV2 and TRBJ2-7; D unresolved. The germline CDR1 and CDR2 sequences are SNHLY and FYNNEI. This CDR3 has 12 residues. V was trimmed by 4 bases and J by 5 bases, leaving 9 bases between them. The CDR3, as DNA: TGTGCCAGCAGTGGACGTGGGCACGAGCAGTACTTC. Translation: CASSGRGHEQYF. Together with reference TRBV2 and TRBJ2-7, the CDR3 gives the full variable domain: EPEVTQTPSHQVTQMGQEVILRCVPISNHLYFYWYRQILGQKVEFLVSFYNNEISEKSEIFDDQFSVERPDGSNFTLKIRSTKLEDSAMYFCASSGRGHEQYFGPGTRLTVT.

The V gene is TRBV14, the J gene TRBJ1-2, with TRBD1 identical over 8 bases. CDR1 is SGHDN and CDR2 is FVKESK in the germline V gene. This CDR3 region has 18 residues. Trimming cost V 3 bases and J 4 bases; bases outside gene matches: 16. The CDR3, as DNA: TGTGCCAGCAGCCACTCCGGGGCAGGGGGCCCTAGCCGCTATGGCTACACCTTC. Its protein product is CASSHSGAGGPSRYGYTF.

As for this clone: The junction differs from germline at one of its ends, possibly a read error. The V and J genes are TRBV7-7 and TRBJ2-3; D uncertain. This CDR3 contains 13 residues. Per the germline V gene, CDR1 is SSHAT and CDR2 is FNYEAQ (reference sequence). CDR3 sequence: CASSRSPTDTQYF. In DNA form, the CDR3 reads TGTGCTAGCAGCCGGTCGCCCACAGATACGCAGTATTTT.

The V call is TRBV6-2 or TRBV6-3, the J call TRBJ1-5, with TRBD1 matching 8 bases. CDR1 MNHEY and CDR2 SVGEGT come from the germline V gene. The CDR3 loop spans 15 amino acids. Unmatched junction bases numbered 6, after V lost 2 bases and J lost 6 bases. Here the CDR3 DNA reads TGTGCCAGCAGTTACGGTACAGGGGGAGGTCAGCCCCAGCATTTT. The encoded protein is CASSYGTGGGQPQHF.

This chain links TRBV2 with TRBJ2-3, with TRBD2 as a possible D gene (5 bases). CDR3 size: 13 residues. The germline V gene has CDR1 SNHLY and CDR2 FYNNEI. The ends were cut back, 10 bases at V and 3 bases at J, with 14 bases in the middle. CDR3 DNA sequence: TGTGCCAAACACTCGAGCGGTACAGATACGCAGTATTTT. It is translated as CAKHSSGTDTQYF. The full variable domain, in which reference TRBV2 and TRBJ2-3 provide the parts outside the CDR3, is EPEVTQTPSHQVTQMGQEVILRCVPISNHLYFYWYRQILGQKVEFLVSFYNNEISEKSEIFDDQFSVERPDGSNFTLKIRSTKLEDSAMYFCAKHSSGTDTQYFGPGTRLTVL.

The rearrangement joins TRBV6-6 to TRBJ1-1, with 8 bases lining up with TRBD1. The trim removed 3 bases at V and 0 bases at J, leaving 6 bases unmatched. The V gene's germline CDR1 is MNHNY and CDR2 SVGAGI (reference sequence). The length of the CDR3 is 16 residues. The CDR3 here is CASSYGTGIMNTEAFF. CDR3 in DNA: TGTGCCAGCAGTTATGGGACAGGAATCATGAACACTGAAGCTTTCTTT.

The chain links TRBV5-4 to TRBJ2-1; the match to TRBD2 covers 13 bases. CDR3 length: 18 residues. Trimming cost V 4 bases and J 0 bases; bases outside gene matches: 7. The germline gives CDR1 SGHNT, CDR2 YYREEE (reference sequence). CDR3 sequence (DNA): TGTGCCAGCAGCCTGTGGACTAGCGGGAGCATCTCCTACAATGAGCAGTTCTTC. Its translation is CASSLWTSGSISYNEQFF. Complete variable domain (other parts from reference TRBV5-4 and TRBJ2-1): ETGVTQSPTHLIKTRGQQVTLRCSSQSGHNTVSWYQQALGQGPQFIFQYYREEENGRGNFPPRFSGLQFPNYSSELNVNALELDDSALYLCASSLWTSGSISYNEQFFGPGTRLTVL.

J is TRBJ1-4 and V is TRBV3-1 (or the pseudogene TRBV3-2); the match to TRBD1 covers 8 bases. CDR1 is LGHDT, CDR2 YNNKEL, per germline (reference sequence). This CDR3 is built from 14 residues. V lost 6 bases to trimming and J lost 7 bases; unmatched junction nucleotides: 7. Here the CDR3 DNA reads TGTGCCAGCAGTCCTACAGGGGGGGGTGAAAAACTGTTTTTT. Its translation: CASSPTGGGEKLFF.

The chain is built from TRBV27 and TRBJ1-5; D might be TRBD1 (5 bases). V lost 3 bases and J lost 5, with 8 bases in between. The CDR3 contains 13 residues. The germline CDR1 and CDR2 sequences are MNHEY and SMNVEV (reference sequence). The CDR3 reads CASSFREHQPQHF. The CDR3 coding sequence is TGTGCCAGCAGTTTCAGGGAACATCAGCCCCAGCATTTT.

V and J are TRBV4-3 and TRBJ1-6; 10 bases agree with TRBD1. CDR1 is LGHNA, CDR2 YSLEER, per germline. J was trimmed by 7 bases and V by 4 bases; bases with no gene match: 13. CDR3 size: 18 residues. The CDR3 region is CASSPLSTGGASNSPLHF. In DNA, the CDR3 is TGCGCCAGCAGCCCCCTTTCGACAGGGGGCGCTTCAAATTCACCCCTCCACTTT.

The V gene is TRBV5-1, the J gene TRBJ2-2; D is possibly TRBD1 (6 bases). The CDR3 contains 15 residues. V lost 2 bases and J lost 3, with 11 bases in between. Germline assignment: CDR1 SGHRS and CDR2 YFSETQ. The CDR3, as DNA: TGCGCCAGCAGCTTAACAGGGAGAGACACCGGGGAGCTGTTTTTT. Encoded protein: CASSLTGRDTGELFF.

This clone has a single count. The chain employs TRBV7-2 and TRBJ2-7; 10 nucleotides align to TRBD2. The V and J ends lost 0 bases and 3 bases, in that order; junction bases with no gene match: 5. CDR1 and CDR2 (germline): SGHTA, FQGNSA. The CDR3 runs 16 residues. CDR3 bases: TGTGCCAGCAGCTTAGCAGGGGTAGCGGGGGGCTACGAGCAGTACTTC. Translation gives CASSLAGVAGGYEQYF. Full variable domain (remainder filled in from reference TRBV7-2 and TRBJ2-7): GAGVSQSPSNKVTEKGKDVELRCDPISGHTALYWYRQSLGQGLEFLIYFQGNSAPDKSGLPSDRFSAERTGGSVSTLTIQRTQQEDSAVYLCASSLAGVAGGYEQYFGPGTRLTVT.

The chain combines TRBV10-3 with TRBJ1-1, with TRBD1 as a possible D gene (5 bases). Trimming cost V 9 bases and J 2 bases, with 16 bases left between them. Germline loops: CDR1 ENHRY, CDR2 SYGVKD. The CDR3 contains 14 residues. CDR3: CAIKETEVNTEAFF. The CDR3 DNA is TGTGCCATTAAGGAGACAGAGGTTAACACTGAAGCTTTCTTT.

CDR3 sequence reads: CSGCGRPCEQYF. The CDR3 DNA is TGCAGCGGTTGCGGGAGGCCGTGTGAGCAGTACTTC. V and J are TRBV29-1 and TRBJ2-7, with 8 nucleotides matching TRBD2. Germline lookup yields CDR1 SQVTM and CDR2 ANQGSEA. This CDR3 is built from 12 residues. The trim removed 7 bases at V and 7 bases at J, leaving 9 bases unmatched.

The chain has TRBV5-1 and TRBJ1-4; TRBD1 matches 11 bases. With 4 bases clipped from V and 8 bases from J, the junction kept 7 bases outside the gene matches. This CDR3 contains 15 residues. Germline CDR1 reads SGHRS; CDR2 reads YFSETQ. Here the CDR3 reads CASSPRTGGGEKLFF. The DNA of the CDR3 is TGCGCCAGCAGCCCCCGGACAGGGGGCGGCGAAAAACTGTTTTTT.

This sequence joins TRBV30 and TRBJ1-6, with a weak D call TRBD1 (5 bases). Germline V gene lookup returns CDR1 GTSNPN and CDR2 SVGIG (reference sequence). The CDR3 has 13 residues. The V end lost 2 bases, the J end lost 10 bases, and 12 bases lay between the germline ends. This CDR3 is CAWSLGTGSPLHF. Here the CDR3 DNA reads TGTGCCTGGAGTTTGGGGACTGGGTCACCCCTCCACTTT. Looking up the rest from reference TRBV30 and TRBJ1-6 gives the full variable domain: SQTIHQWPATLVQPVGSPLSLECTVEGTSNPNLYWYRQAAGRGLQLLFYSVGIGQISSEVPQNLSASRPQDRQFILSSKKLLLSDSGFYLCAWSLGTGSPLHFGNGTRLTVT.

This CDR3 reads CASNLAGWGTDTQYF. CDR3 nucleotide sequence: TGTGCCAGCAATCTTGCCGGGTGGGGCACAGATACGCAGTATTTT. The J gene is TRBJ2-3, the V gene TRBV5-4; D unclear. Germline-derived CDR1 and CDR2 are SGHNT and YYREEE (reference sequence). The CDR3 totals 15 residues. Trimming removed 6 bases at V and 1 base at J, with 15 bases between.

The CDR3 coding sequence is TGTGCCAGCCGGACAGGGGACATCACTGAAGCTTTCTTT. It is translated as CASRTGDITEAFF. The gene calls are TRBV3-1 (or the pseudogene TRBV3-2) and TRBJ1-1; 9 bases fit TRBD1. This CDR3 region has 13 residues. Germline lookup yields CDR1 LGHDT and CDR2 YNNKEL (reference sequence). The trim removed 8 bases at V and 4 bases at J, leaving 5 bases unmatched.

The chain is built from TRBV2 and TRBJ1-6; possible D gene TRBD1, 6 bases. Germline V gene sequence: CDR1 SNHLY, CDR2 FYNNEI. This CDR3 has 14 amino acids. V gave up 7 bases and J gave up 8 bases, with 15 bases separating them. This CDR3 reads CASTTGRVHSPLHF. The CDR3 bases are TGTGCCAGCACTACAGGGAGGGTACATTCACCCCTCCACTTT.

The V gene is TRBV15, the J gene TRBJ2-4; TRBD2 agrees at 8 bases. Trimming removed 3 bases from V and 10 bases from J; junction bases left unmatched: 8. Germline CDR1 and CDR2: LNHNV and YYDKDF (reference sequence). There are 14 residues in the CDR3. The CDR3 protein is CATSSRGGREIQYF. Here the CDR3 DNA reads TGTGCCACCAGCAGTCGGGGGGGCCGAGAGATTCAGTACTTC.